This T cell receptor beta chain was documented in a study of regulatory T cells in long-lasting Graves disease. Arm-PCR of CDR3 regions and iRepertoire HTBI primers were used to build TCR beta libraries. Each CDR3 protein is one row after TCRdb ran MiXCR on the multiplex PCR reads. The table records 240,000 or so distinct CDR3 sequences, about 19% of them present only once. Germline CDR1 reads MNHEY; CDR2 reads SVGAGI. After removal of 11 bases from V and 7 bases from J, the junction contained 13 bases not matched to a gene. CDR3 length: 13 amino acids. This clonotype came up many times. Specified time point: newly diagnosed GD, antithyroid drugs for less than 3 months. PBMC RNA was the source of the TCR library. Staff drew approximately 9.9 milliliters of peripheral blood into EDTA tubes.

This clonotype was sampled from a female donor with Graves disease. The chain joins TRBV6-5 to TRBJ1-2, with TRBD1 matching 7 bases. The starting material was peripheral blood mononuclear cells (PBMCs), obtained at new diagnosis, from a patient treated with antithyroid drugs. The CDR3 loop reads CAAVQGGASGYTF. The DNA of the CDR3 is TGTGCCGCAGTTCAAGGGGGCGCCTCTGGCTACACCTTC.